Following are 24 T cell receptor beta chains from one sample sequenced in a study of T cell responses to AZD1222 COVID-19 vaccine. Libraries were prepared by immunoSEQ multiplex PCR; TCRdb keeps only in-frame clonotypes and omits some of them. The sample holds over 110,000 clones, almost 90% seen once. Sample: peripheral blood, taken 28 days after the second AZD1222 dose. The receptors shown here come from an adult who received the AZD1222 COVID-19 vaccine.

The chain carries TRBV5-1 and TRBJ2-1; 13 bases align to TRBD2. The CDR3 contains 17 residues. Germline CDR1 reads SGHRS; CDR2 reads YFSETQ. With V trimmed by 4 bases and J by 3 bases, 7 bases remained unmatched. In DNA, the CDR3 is TGCGCCAGCAGCCCTCGGACTAGCGGGAGTGGCTACAATGAGCAGTTCTTC. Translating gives CASSPRTSGSGYNEQFF.

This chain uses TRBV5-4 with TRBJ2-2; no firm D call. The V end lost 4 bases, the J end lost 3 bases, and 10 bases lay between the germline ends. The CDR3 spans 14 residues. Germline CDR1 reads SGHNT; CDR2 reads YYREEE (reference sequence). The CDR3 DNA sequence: TGTGCCAGCAGCCTTCGAAGGGACACCGGGGAGCTGTTTTTT. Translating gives CASSLRRDTGELFF.

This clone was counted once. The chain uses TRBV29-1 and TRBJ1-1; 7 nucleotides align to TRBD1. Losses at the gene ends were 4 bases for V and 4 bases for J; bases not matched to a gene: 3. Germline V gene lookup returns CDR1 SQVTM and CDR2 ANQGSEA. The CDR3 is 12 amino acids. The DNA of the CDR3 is TGCAGCGTTGGACGGGACAGCACTGAAGCTTTCTTT. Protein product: CSVGRDSTEAFF.

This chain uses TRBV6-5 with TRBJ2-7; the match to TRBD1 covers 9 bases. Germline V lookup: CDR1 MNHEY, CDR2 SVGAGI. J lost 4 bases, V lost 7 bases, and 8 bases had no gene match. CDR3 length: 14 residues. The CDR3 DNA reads TGTGCCAGCACCAAGGGACAGGGAAGTTACGAGCAGTACTTC. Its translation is CASTKGQGSYEQYF.

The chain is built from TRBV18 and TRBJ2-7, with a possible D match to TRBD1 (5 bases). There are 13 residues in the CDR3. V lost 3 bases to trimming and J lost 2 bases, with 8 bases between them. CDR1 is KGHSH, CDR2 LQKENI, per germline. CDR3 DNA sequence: TGTGCCAGCTCACCGGACAATCCCTACGAGCAGTACTTC. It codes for CASSPDNPYEQYF.

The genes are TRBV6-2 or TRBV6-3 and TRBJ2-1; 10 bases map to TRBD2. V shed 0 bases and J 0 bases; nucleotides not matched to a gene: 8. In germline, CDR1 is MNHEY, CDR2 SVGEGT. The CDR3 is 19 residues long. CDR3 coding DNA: TGTGCCAGCAGTTACTCGGCTAGCGGGAGTTCTAGCTCCTACAATGAGCAGTTCTTC. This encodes CASSYSASGSSSSYNEQFF.

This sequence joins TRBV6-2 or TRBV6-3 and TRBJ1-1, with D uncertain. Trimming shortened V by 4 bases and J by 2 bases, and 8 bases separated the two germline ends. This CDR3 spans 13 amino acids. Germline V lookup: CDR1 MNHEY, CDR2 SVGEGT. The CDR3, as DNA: TGTGCCAGCAGTTTATCAGATAACACTGAAGCTTTCTTT. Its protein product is CASSLSDNTEAFF.

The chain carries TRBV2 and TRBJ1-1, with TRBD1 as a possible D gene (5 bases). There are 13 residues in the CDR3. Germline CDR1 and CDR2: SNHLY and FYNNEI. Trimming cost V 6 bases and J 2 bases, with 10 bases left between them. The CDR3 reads CASRGDANTEAFF. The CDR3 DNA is TGTGCCAGCAGAGGGGACGCTAACACTGAAGCTTTCTTT.

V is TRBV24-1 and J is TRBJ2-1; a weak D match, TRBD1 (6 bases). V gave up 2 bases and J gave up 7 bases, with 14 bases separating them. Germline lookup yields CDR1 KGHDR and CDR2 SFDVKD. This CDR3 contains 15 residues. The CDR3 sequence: CATSDSGTTRNEQFF. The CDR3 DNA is TGTGCCACCAGTGATTCCGGGACAACCAGGAATGAGCAGTTCTTC.

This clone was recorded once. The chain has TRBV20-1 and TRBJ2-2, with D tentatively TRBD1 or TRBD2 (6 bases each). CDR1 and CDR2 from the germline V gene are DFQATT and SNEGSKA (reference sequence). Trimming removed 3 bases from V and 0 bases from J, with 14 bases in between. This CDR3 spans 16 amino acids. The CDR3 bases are TGCAGTGCTAGTATCCCGGGGGCGGCGAACACCGGGGAGCTGTTTTTT. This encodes CSASIPGAANTGELFF.

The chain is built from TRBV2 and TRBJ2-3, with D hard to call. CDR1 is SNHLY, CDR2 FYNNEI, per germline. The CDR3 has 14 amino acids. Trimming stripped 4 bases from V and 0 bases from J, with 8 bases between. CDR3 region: CASSVKRSTDTQYF. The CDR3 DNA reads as TGTGCCAGCAGTGTGAAACGAAGCACAGATACGCAGTATTTT. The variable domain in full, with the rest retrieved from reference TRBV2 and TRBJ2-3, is EPEVTQTPSHQVTQMGQEVILRCVPISNHLYFYWYRQILGQKVEFLVSFYNNEISEKSEIFDDQFSVERPDGSNFTLKIRSTKLEDSAMYFCASSVKRSTDTQYFGPGTRLTVL.

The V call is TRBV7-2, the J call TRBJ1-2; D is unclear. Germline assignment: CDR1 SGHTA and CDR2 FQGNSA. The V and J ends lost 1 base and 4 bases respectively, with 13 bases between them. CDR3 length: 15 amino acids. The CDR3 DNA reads TGTGCCAGCAGCTTAGATTTCGGGCGGATCTATGGCTACACCTTC. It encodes CASSLDFGRIYGYTF.

The CDR3 region has the DNA TGTGCCAGCAGCGACCAGCGGGAGGCTGTTAATGAGCAGTTCTTC. It translates to CASSDQREAVNEQFF. This chain uses TRBV5-4 with TRBJ2-1; 9 bases match TRBD2. This CDR3 is 15 amino acids long. The trim removed 4 bases at V and 7 bases at J, leaving 9 bases unmatched. Germline CDR1 and CDR2: SGHNT and YYREEE (reference sequence).

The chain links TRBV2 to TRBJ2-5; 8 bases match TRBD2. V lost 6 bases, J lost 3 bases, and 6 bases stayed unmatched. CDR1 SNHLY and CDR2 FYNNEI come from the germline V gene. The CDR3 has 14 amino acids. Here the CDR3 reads CASRSGTREETQYF. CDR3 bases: TGTGCCAGCAGATCCGGGACTAGGGAAGAGACCCAGTACTTC.

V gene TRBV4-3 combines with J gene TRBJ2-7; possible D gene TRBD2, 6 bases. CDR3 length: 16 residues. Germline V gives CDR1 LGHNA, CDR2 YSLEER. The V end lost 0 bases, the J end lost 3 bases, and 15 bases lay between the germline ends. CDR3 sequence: CASSQDSRGTNYEQYF. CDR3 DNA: TGCGCCAGCAGCCAAGATTCCCGCGGGACGAACTACGAGCAGTACTTC.

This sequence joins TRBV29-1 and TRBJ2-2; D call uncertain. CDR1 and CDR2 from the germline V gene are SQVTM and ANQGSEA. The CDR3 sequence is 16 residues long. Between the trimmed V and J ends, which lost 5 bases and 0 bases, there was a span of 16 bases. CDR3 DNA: TGCAGCGTTCGTAGCCAATCGGTCGCGAACACCGGGGAGCTGTTTTTT. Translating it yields CSVRSQSVANTGELFF.

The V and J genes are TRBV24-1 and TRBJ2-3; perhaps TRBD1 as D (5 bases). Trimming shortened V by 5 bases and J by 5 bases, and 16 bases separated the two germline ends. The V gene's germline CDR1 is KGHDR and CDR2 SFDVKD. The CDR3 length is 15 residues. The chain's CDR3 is CATSARPPQGDTQYF. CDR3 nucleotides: TGTGCCACCAGTGCCAGGCCTCCTCAGGGAGATACGCAGTATTTT.

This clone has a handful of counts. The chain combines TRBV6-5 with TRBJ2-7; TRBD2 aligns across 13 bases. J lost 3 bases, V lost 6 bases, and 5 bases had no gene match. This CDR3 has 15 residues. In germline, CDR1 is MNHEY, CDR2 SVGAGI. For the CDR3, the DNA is TGTGCCAGCAGCCCGGGACTAGCGGGGAACTACGAGCAGTACTTC. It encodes CASSPGLAGNYEQYF.

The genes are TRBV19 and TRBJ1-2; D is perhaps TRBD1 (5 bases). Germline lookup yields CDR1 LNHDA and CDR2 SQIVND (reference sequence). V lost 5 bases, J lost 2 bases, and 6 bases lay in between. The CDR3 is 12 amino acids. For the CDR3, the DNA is TGTGCCAGTAGTGACAGAAACTATGGCTACACCTTC. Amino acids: CASSDRNYGYTF.

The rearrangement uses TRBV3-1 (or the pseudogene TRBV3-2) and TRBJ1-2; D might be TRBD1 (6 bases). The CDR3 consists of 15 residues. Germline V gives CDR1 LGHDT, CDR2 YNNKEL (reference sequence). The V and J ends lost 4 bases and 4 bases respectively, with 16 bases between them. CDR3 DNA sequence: TGTGCCAGCAGCCCAACCGACAGGACTGTCTATGGCTACACCTTC. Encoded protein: CASSPTDRTVYGYTF.

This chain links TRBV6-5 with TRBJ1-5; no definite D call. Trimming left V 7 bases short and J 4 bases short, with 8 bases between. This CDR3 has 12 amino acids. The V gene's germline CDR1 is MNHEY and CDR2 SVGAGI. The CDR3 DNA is TGTGCCAGCAATCCTCAAAATCAGCCCCAGCATTTT. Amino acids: CASNPQNQPQHF.

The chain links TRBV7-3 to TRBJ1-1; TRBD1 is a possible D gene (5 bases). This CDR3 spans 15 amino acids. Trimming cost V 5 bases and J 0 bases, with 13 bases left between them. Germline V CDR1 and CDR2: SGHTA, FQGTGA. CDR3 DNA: TGTGCCAGCAGCCCCGGGGGACTTATGAACACTGAAGCTTTCTTT. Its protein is CASSPGGLMNTEAFF.

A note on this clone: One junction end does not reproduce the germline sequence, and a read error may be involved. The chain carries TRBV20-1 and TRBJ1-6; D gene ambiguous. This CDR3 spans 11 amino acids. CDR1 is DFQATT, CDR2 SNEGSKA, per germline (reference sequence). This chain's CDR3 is CSASKDSPPHF. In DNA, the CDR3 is TGCAGTGCTAGCAAGGATTCACCCCCCCACTTT.

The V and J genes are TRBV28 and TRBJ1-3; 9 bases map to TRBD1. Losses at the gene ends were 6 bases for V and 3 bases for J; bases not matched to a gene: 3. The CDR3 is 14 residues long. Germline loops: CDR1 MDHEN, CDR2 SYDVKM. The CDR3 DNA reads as TGTGCCAGCAGGACAGGGGGAAGTGGAAACACCATATATTTT. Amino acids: CASRTGGSGNTIYF.